Detailed here is one TCR beta chain. This clone's antigen is unknown. No much larger clone exists at a distance of one base, and base qualities are not known. The data are from a study of blood T cell repertoires in COVID-19 (dated by TCRdb to about 2020). About the investigation overall: The collaborator samples originated in the United States, Italy and Spain and spanned the acute and convalescent phases of COVID-19. The prospective study material was composed of cDNA or gDNA derived from T cells, B-cell-depleted T cells, or PBMCs. The dataset comprised deeply sampled blood TCRbeta repertoires from subjects exposed to, actively infected with, or recovered from COVID-19. The repertoires were released in a freely available public database intended as a resource for research on the immune response to SARS-CoV-2. Samples came from the ongoing ImmuneRACE study (first 160 participants) plus 1,254 subjects from 6 global collaborators. Nearly every sample came with metadata listing a de-identified subject ID, COVID-19 status, age in years and sex. Where HLA class I and class II types were available, the types were taken from metadata supplied by the sample provider, not from assay-based typing.

TCRbeta CDR3 regions were amplified from genomic DNA using the immunoSEQ Assay, a bias-controlled multiplex PCR. On the study's bioinformatics: Nucleated cell counts per sample were estimated from amplification of reference gene primers within the assay. To quantify the absolute abundance of each unique TCRbeta CDR3 rearrangement, sequence reads were collapsed and filtered. For each sample, productive Simpson clonality was calculated as the square root of Simpson's diversity index over productive rearrangements. The source is immuneACCESS, and TCRdb retained only in-frame sequences with V and J called. Part of the clones is not carried over; for the studies checked, unresolved V genes explain less than half of this, and the remainder is unexplained. The DNA gave D and trimming, while V, J and clone size come from that table. The sample table records approximately 460,000 clones; approximately 89% of these occur just once. The ten largest make up around 0.95% of the sample.

One collaborating source in Seattle enrolled patients while the patients were actively infected and followed the patients over time throughout the course of disease. Whole blood was collected in K2EDTA tubes by collaborating institutions according to the institutions' own protocols. For TCRbeta analysis, collaborators shipped samples in one of three forms: frozen whole blood, isolated PBMCs, or DNA extracted from either of those sample types. The junction shows trimming of 2 bases on V and 0 bases on J, and the gene matches do not reach 6 bases of it. The germline V gene (reference sequence) yields LNHDA for CDR1 and SQIVND for CDR2. Spanning cysteine to phenylalanine, the CDR3 consists of 16 amino acids. Only the CDR3 region is kept as DNA, spanning 48 bases read in frame from base 1. What the work shows at the level of the full study, not this receptor alone: The quantity of clinical and demographic metadata differed by source and by participant and was supplied without curation.

The receptor was isolated from a man younger than 35 with COVID-19, enrolled during active disease. Recombination joined TRBV19 with TRBJ1-1; 7 junctional bases match TRBD1. Specimen: peripheral blood. CDR3 loop: CASSIRGQLMNTEAFF. The nucleotides read TGTGCCAGTAGTATAAGGGGACAGCTTATGAACACTGAAGCTTTCTTT.